This is a list of T cell receptor beta chains from one sample in a study of blood T cell repertoires in COVID-19. Repertoires were generated with immunoSEQ multiplex PCR, while TCRdb's copy carries only in-frame clones and drops some. The sample yields some 70,000 clones, roughly 80% seen once. Sequencing was done on a sample of peripheral blood. The receptors stem from a man aged 45 to 65 with COVID-19, enrolled during active disease. CDR3s include the opening cysteine and the closing phenylalanine or tryptophan. A D gene is named only where the DNA matches it firmly. Only part of the rows carry a size: once, few, many, or a class if the clone is expanded.

TRBV7-8,NA,TRBJ1-1,NA,TGTGCCAGCAGCTTAATTAGAGGGGGAACTGAAGCTTTCTTT,CASSLIRGGTEAFF
TRBV6-6,NA,TRBJ1-2,once,TGTGCCAGCAAGAGGGGGAATAATTATGGCTACACCTTC,CASKRGNNYGYTF
TRBV7-9,NA,TRBJ1-2,NA,TGTGCCAGCAGCTTAGCTAAACGGGGATACTATGGCTACACCTTC,CASSLAKRGYYGYTF
TRBV5-4,TRBD2,TRBJ2-3,NA,TGTGCCAGCAGCAAAAAGCGGGGGGCGAAACAAAACACAGATACGCAGTATTTT,CASSKKRGAKQNTDTQYF
TRBV3-1/TRBV3-2,TRBD1,TRBJ2-7,NA,TGTGCCAGCAGCCAAGAAAGGACAGGGGGCAACGAGCAGTACTTC,CASSQERTGGNEQYF
TRBV6-5,NA,TRBJ1-1,NA,TGTGCCAGCACGATCAGGGCTGATTGGACTGAAGCTTTCTTT,CASTIRADWTEAFF
TRBV19,TRBD1,TRBJ1-5,few,TGTGCCAGTACCGGGACAGGGTTTAGCAATCAGCCCCAGCATTTT,CASTGTGFSNQPQHF
TRBV13,NA,TRBJ2-7,few,TGTGCCAGCAGCCGACAGGAATCTCGCGAGCAGTACTTC,CASSRQESREQYF
TRBV4-2,NA,TRBJ1-2,NA,TGTGCCAGCAGCCAAGCTGACACTAACTATGGCTACACCTTC,CASSQADTNYGYTF
TRBV9,NA,TRBJ2-3,NA,TGTGCCAGCAGCGTAAATACGGGCCCGGGAGTATCAGATACGCAGTATTTT,CASSVNTGPGVSDTQYF
TRBV6-6,NA,TRBJ1-5,NA,TGTGCCAGCAGTCCCTCAGGAGGGGAACAGCCCCAGCATTTT,CASSPSGGEQPQHF
TRBV19,NA,TRBJ1-5,few,TGTGCCAGTAGGAGCCAGGCAGGGTTGGCAAATCAGCCCCAGCATTTT,CASRSQAGLANQPQHF
TRBV5-6,NA,TRBJ2-6,NA,TGTGCCAGCAGCTTGGGAGTTAGCTCTGGGGCCAACGTCCTGACTTTC,CASSLGVSSGANVLTF
TRBV3-1/TRBV3-2,NA,TRBJ1-5,NA,TGTGCCAGCAGCCAAGATCTTAGCAATCAGCCCCAGCATTTT,CASSQDLSNQPQHF
TRBV23-1,TRBD1,TRBJ2-6,NA,TGCGCCAGCAGTAACCATAGGGGGACCGGGACAGGGGACCCCTCTGGGGCCAACGTCCTGACTTTC,CASSNHRGTGTGDPSGANVLTF
TRBV19,NA,TRBJ1-2,NA,TGTGCCAGTAGTATTTACTCACCGACAGACTATGGCTACACCTTC,CASSIYSPTDYGYTF
TRBV15,NA,TRBJ2-1,NA,TGTGCCACCAGCAGCCAGGACTGGTCGAACAATGAGCAGTTCTTC,CATSSQDWSNNEQFF
TRBV7-6,NA,TRBJ1-2,NA,TGTGCCAGCAGCTTAGAGGCGGATCCTAACTATGGCTACACCTTC,CASSLEADPNYGYTF
TRBV4-1,NA,TRBJ2-6,NA,TGCGCCAGCAGCCAGAAATCCCGAGAGGCTGGGGCCAACGTCCTGACTTTC,CASSQKSREAGANVLTF
TRBV6-2/TRBV6-3,NA,TRBJ1-6,NA,TGTGCCAGCAGTTACGGGCGGGACGATAATTCACCCCTCCACTTT,CASSYGRDDNSPLHF
TRBV6-5,NA,TRBJ2-7,NA,TGTGCCAGCAGTTACTCGAATCGGGGTTACGAGCAGTACTTC,CASSYSNRGYEQYF
TRBV7-3,NA,TRBJ1-1,NA,TGTGCCAGCAGCCCCAGCACCGGAGCTTTGGAAGCTTTCTTT,CASSPSTGALEAFF
TRBV4-1,TRBD1,TRBJ1-3,NA,TGCGCCAGCAGCCAACCACAGGGGCCAGGAAACACCATATATTTT,CASSQPQGPGNTIYF
TRBV12-5,TRBD2,TRBJ2-3,NA,TGTGCTAGTGGTTTGGTACTAGCGGGGGACACAGATACGCAGTATTTT,CASGLVLAGDTDTQYF
TRBV7-9,TRBD2,TRBJ2-3,NA,TGTGCCAGCAGCTTATTTGGACTAGCGGGGGGGCTTACAGATACGCAGTATTTT,CASSLFGLAGGLTDTQYF
TRBV6-5,TRBD2,TRBJ2-1,NA,TGTGCCAGCAGTTACTCCCGGGGGGGCAGATATGAGCAGTTCTTC,CASSYSRGGRYEQFF
TRBV5-1,TRBD2,TRBJ2-2,NA,TGCGCCAGCAGCATCGGGGGGGCCGGGACCGGGGAGCTGTTTTTT,CASSIGGAGTGELFF
TRBV5-1,NA,TRBJ1-1,NA,TGCGCCAGCAGCGATCAGGGGATTGACACTGAAGCTTTCTTT,CASSDQGIDTEAFF
TRBV6-2/TRBV6-3,NA,TRBJ1-2,NA,TGTGCCAGCAGTTACTCCGGGGGAGGAGGCTACACCTTC,CASSYSGGGGYTF
TRBV7-3,NA,TRBJ2-5,NA,TGTGCCAGCAGCGAGGGGACTTTAGAGACCCAGTACTTC,CASSEGTLETQYF
TRBV4-1,NA,TRBJ2-2,NA,TGCGCCAGCAGCCAAGATGTGGGGCAAGCGAACACCGGGGAGCTGTTTTTT,CASSQDVGQANTGELFF
TRBV30,TRBD1,TRBJ2-2,NA,TGTGCCTTCTTTAAATTAGGGACAGGGTCAATCCCACGTAACACCGGGGAGCTGTTTTTT,CAFFKLGTGSIPRNTGELFF
TRBV7-9,TRBD1,TRBJ1-2,few,TGTGCCAGCAGCTTAAACAGGGGGGGTATCTATGGCTACACCTTC,CASSLNRGGIYGYTF
TRBV19,NA,TRBJ2-2,NA,TGTGCCAGTAGTAGCACAGGGGGGGGCGGGGAGCTGTTTTTT,CASSSTGGGGELFF
TRBV9,NA,TRBJ2-1,NA,TGTGCCAGCGGAGGAGGGAGGAGCTCCTACAATGAGCAGTTCTTC,CASGGGRSSYNEQFF
TRBV5-1,TRBD1,TRBJ2-2,NA,TGCGCCAGCAGCCTAGGGACAGGATCCGGGGAGCTGTTTTTT,CASSLGTGSGELFF
TRBV15,TRBD1,TRBJ2-7,NA,TGTGCCACCAGCAGATCCAGGGGGCGCACCTACGAGCAGTACTTC,CATSRSRGRTYEQYF
TRBV6-5,TRBD1,TRBJ1-5,once,TGTGCCAGCAAACAAGGGGGCACGATAGGTCAGCCCCAGCATTTT,CASKQGGTIGQPQHF
TRBV24-1,TRBD2,TRBJ2-5,NA,TGTGCCACCAGTGATTTTAAAGCGGGGGGAGGAGAGACCCAGTACTTC,CATSDFKAGGGETQYF
TRBV5-1,NA,TRBJ1-2,NA,TGCGCCAGCAGCTTGGGGGCTAGCAGGGGTGACTATGGCTACACCTTC,CASSLGASRGDYGYTF
TRBV5-1,TRBD1,TRBJ1-1,NA,TGCGCCAGCAGCTTGCAAGGGGGCGAGGGCACTGAAGCTTTCTTT,CASSLQGGEGTEAFF
TRBV7-8,NA,TRBJ2-7,few,TGTGCCAGCAGCTTAGCGACTAGCTACGAGCAGTACTTC,CASSLATSYEQYF
TRBV10-3,TRBD1,TRBJ1-5,NA,TGTGCCATCAGTTCCCAGACAGGGTTCAATCAGCCCCAGCATTTT,CAISSQTGFNQPQHF
TRBV4-1,NA,TRBJ2-2,NA,TGCGCCAGCAGCCAAGATTGGGGGGAGGCAAACACCGGGGAGCTGTTTTTT,CASSQDWGEANTGELFF
TRBV3-1/TRBV3-2,TRBD2,TRBJ2-3,NA,TGTGCCAGCAGCCAAGATCCTGTAGCGGGAGGTTCTAGCACAGATACGCAGTATTTT,CASSQDPVAGGSSTDTQYF
TRBV7-8,TRBD1,TRBJ1-2,NA,TGTGCCAGCAGCTACGGGACAGGGACTGGGAACTATGGCTACACCTTC,CASSYGTGTGNYGYTF
TRBV7-6,TRBD1,TRBJ1-1,NA,TGTGCCAGCAGCTTACCCCGGGACAGTTTATTGAACACTGAAGCTTTCTTT,CASSLPRDSLLNTEAFF
TRBV6-5,TRBD1,TRBJ2-3,NA,TGTGCCAGCTCGGGACAGGGCCCCACAGATACGCAGTATTTT,CASSGQGPTDTQYF
TRBV11-2,NA,TRBJ2-1,many,TGTGCCAGCAGCTTAGGGGCGGGGGCGAACAATGAGCAGTTCTTC,CASSLGAGANNEQFF
TRBV7-9,NA,TRBJ1-3,NA,TGTGCCAGCAGCTTAACAGGGTCTGGAAACACCATATATTTT,CASSLTGSGNTIYF
TRBV3-1/TRBV3-2,TRBD1,TRBJ1-2,once,TGTGCCAGCAGCCAAGGACAGGGGAATGGCTACACCTTC,CASSQGQGNGYTF
TRBV19,TRBD2,TRBJ2-5,NA,TGTGCCACTACTGGACTAGCGGGGGAAGAGACCCAGTACTTC,CATTGLAGEETQYF
TRBV13,NA,TRBJ2-2,NA,TGTGCCAGCAGCCCGGACGGGGGTTCCACCGGGGAGCTGTTTTTT,CASSPDGGSTGELFF
TRBV5-4,TRBD2,TRBJ2-4,NA,TGTGCCAGCAGCTTTGCGGGGGAAAACATTCAGTACTTC,CASSFAGENIQYF
TRBV4-2,TRBD2,TRBJ2-5,NA,TGTGCCAGCAGCCAAGAATCCCGACTAGCGGGGGGTAGGGAGACCCAGTACTTC,CASSQESRLAGGRETQYF